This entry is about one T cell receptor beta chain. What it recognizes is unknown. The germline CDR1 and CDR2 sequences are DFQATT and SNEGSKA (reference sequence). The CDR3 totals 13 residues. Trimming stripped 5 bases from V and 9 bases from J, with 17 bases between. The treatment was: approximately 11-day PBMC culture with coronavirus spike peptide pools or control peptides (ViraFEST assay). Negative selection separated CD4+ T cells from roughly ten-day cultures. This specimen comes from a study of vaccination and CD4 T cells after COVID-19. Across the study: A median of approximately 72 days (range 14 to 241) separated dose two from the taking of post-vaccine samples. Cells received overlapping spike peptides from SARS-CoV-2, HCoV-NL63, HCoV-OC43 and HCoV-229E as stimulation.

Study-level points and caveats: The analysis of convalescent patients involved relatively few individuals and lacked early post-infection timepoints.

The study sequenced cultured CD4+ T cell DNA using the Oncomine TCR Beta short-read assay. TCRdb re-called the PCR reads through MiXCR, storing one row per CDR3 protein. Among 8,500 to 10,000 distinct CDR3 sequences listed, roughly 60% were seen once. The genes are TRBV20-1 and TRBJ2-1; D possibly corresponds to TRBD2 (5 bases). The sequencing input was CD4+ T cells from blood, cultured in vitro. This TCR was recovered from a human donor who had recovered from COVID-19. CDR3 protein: CSAQDSTKGEQFF. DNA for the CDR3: TGCAGTGCTCAGGACTCGACAAAGGGTGAGCAGTTCTTC.